The next 31 T cell receptor beta chains were all read from a single sample in a study of blood T cell repertoires in COVID-19. Sequencing was performed with immunoSEQ multiplex PCR; in TCRdb, only in-frame clones are kept and a portion is missing. The sample contains 70,000 to 75,000 clones, roughly 80% of which appear only once. The specimen was peripheral blood. The origin of the receptors is an older woman with acute or convalescent COVID-19.

The V and J genes are TRBV18 and TRBJ1-5, with 10 bases aligning to TRBD1. The CDR3 has 16 amino acids. With 3 bases clipped from V and 7 bases from J, the junction kept 9 bases outside the gene matches. Germline lookup yields CDR1 KGHSH and CDR2 LQKENI. CDR3 loop: CASSPGTGVGGQPQHF. CDR3 coding DNA: TGTGCCAGCTCACCCGGGACAGGGGTAGGAGGGCAGCCCCAGCATTTT.

This clone was counted between two and nine times. The rearrangement joins TRBV19 to TRBJ1-1; no firm D call. The CDR3 sequence is 14 residues long. Per germline, CDR1 LNHDA and CDR2 SQIVND (reference sequence). Here the CDR3 DNA reads TGTGCACAGCGGACGCCAAGGCGGAACACTGAAGCTTTCTTT. Encoded protein: CAQRTPRRNTEAFF.

The CDR3: CASSQQGRNNEQFF. CDR3 sequence (DNA): TGTGCCAGCTCCCAACAGGGGAGGAACAATGAGCAGTTCTTC. This chain uses TRBV18 with TRBJ2-1; D might be TRBD1 (7 bases). The CDR3 length is 14 residues. The germline CDR1 and CDR2 sequences are KGHSH and LQKENI. Trimming shortened V by 6 bases and J by 5 bases, and 14 bases separated the two germline ends.

This clone has only a few counts. The chain has TRBV5-6 and TRBJ1-2; a possible D gene is TRBD1 (5 bases). CDR1 and CDR2 from the germline V gene are SGHDT and YYEEEE. V lost 2 bases to trimming and J lost 4 bases, with 18 bases between them. There are 16 residues in the CDR3. The CDR3 DNA reads as TGTGCCAGCAGCTTCAGGTTCTCGGACACCTTCTATGGCTACACCTTC. Protein product: CASSFRFSDTFYGYTF.

This sequence joins TRBV19 and TRBJ1-2, with 8 bases identical to TRBD1. Trimming at V came to 7 bases and at J to 1 base, leaving 11 bases not matched to a gene. The germline V gene encodes CDR1 LNHDA and CDR2 SQIVND (reference sequence). This CDR3 has 16 amino acids. CDR3 in DNA: TGTGCCAGTATCGAATTCCGGGACAGGAATAACTATGGCTACACCTTC. Amino acid sequence: CASIEFRDRNNYGYTF.

CDR3 sequence reads: CATRRWTGLGEQFF. CDR3 sequence (DNA): TGTGCCACCCGAAGATGGACAGGGTTAGGTGAGCAGTTCTTC. The V and J genes are TRBV7-2 and TRBJ2-1; 8 nucleotides line up with TRBD1. The germline gives CDR1 SGHTA, CDR2 FQGNSA. CDR3 length equals 14 residues. The V segment lost 10 bases and the J segment 9 bases; nucleotides outside the gene matches: 14.

Only one count was recorded for this clone. V is TRBV25-1 and J is TRBJ2-2; TRBD1 agrees at 7 bases. The CDR3 loop spans 14 amino acids. V lost 10 bases, J lost 2 bases, and 7 bases stayed unmatched. Germline V gene lookup returns CDR1 MGHDK and CDR2 SYGVNS. The CDR3 is CATQTGSNTGELFF. The CDR3 DNA follows: TGTGCCACCCAGACAGGGTCCAACACCGGGGAGCTGTTTTTT.

This chain connects TRBV5-1 to TRBJ1-1, with unresolved D. The CDR3 spans 13 residues. The germline V and J ends were trimmed by 4 bases and 7 bases, with 14 bases remaining between them. Germline loops: CDR1 SGHRS, CDR2 YFSETQ. Here the CDR3 reads CASSAEGSGEAFF. In DNA, the CDR3 is TGCGCCAGCAGCGCGGAGGGTTCGGGTGAAGCTTTCTTT.

This clone was seen only once. The J gene is TRBJ1-2, the V gene TRBV9; a possible D gene is TRBD1 (5 bases). The germline V and J ends were trimmed by 3 bases and 8 bases, with 17 bases remaining between them. The CDR3 is made up of 14 amino acids. Looked up from germline, CDR1 is SGDLS and CDR2 is YYNGEE. The CDR3 nucleotides are TGTGCCAGCAGCGCGAACAGGTTCTCGAGGGGCTACACCTTC. Translated, it gives CASSANRFSRGYTF.

There are a few counts of this clone. The V call is TRBV5-4, the J call TRBJ2-2; possibly TRBD2 for D (5 bases). The CDR3 runs 13 residues. Germline V gene data show CDR1 as SGHNT and CDR2 as YYREEE (reference sequence). V shed 5 bases and J shed 6 bases, with 11 bases lying between them. CDR3 DNA sequence: TGTGCCAGCAGACTAGACGTGGCCGGGGAGCTGTTTTTT. Translated, it gives CASRLDVAGELFF.

The V call is TRBV6-1, the J call TRBJ2-2; D possibly corresponds to TRBD1 (6 bases). Germline V lookup: CDR1 MNHNS, CDR2 SASEGT. The CDR3 extends over 16 amino acids. V was trimmed by 3 bases and J by 4 bases, leaving 15 bases between them. CDR3 bases: TGTGCCAGCAGTGACCCAAACAGGGCGGGCACCGGGGAGCTGTTTTTT. Translating gives CASSDPNRAGTGELFF.

The genes are TRBV7-9 and TRBJ1-4; TRBD1 might be the D (5 bases). Germline V gene lookup returns CDR1 SEHNR and CDR2 FQNEAQ (reference sequence). CDR3 size: 15 residues. The V and J ends lost 2 bases and 8 bases respectively, with 15 bases between them. The CDR3 region has the DNA TGTGCCAGCAGCTTACACCGGACGAAGGGGGAAAAACTGTTTTTT. Translation: CASSLHRTKGEKLFF.

This sequence joins TRBV7-9 and TRBJ2-4; possible D gene TRBD1, 6 bases. CDR1 is SEHNR and CDR2 is FQNEAQ in the germline V gene (reference sequence). V lost 3 bases to trimming and J lost 0 bases, with 15 bases between them. The CDR3 is 17 residues long. The CDR3 sequence is CASSLTGEGLAKNIQYF. The CDR3 DNA follows: TGTGCCAGCAGCTTGACAGGCGAAGGTTTAGCCAAAAACATTCAGTACTTC.

V usage is TRBV7-8 and J usage is TRBJ1-1; no definite D call. Germline CDR1 SGHVS, CDR2 FQNEAQ. The ends were cut back, 4 bases at V and 2 bases at J, with 8 bases in the middle. CDR3 length: 13 amino acids. CDR3 sequence (DNA): TGTGCCAGCAGCTCCCTACCTAACACTGAAGCTTTCTTT. The encoded protein is CASSSLPNTEAFF.

The chain carries TRBV27 and TRBJ1-4, with D uncertain. Germline-derived CDR1 and CDR2 are MNHEY and SMNVEV (reference sequence). The CDR3 length is 14 residues. The V and J ends lost 3 bases and 3 bases respectively, with 8 bases between them. The CDR3 DNA follows: TGTGCCAGCAGTTTGATCAGCGCTAATGAAAAACTGTTTTTT. Translating it yields CASSLISANEKLFF.

The chain recombines TRBV5-1 with TRBJ1-2; no definite D call. This CDR3 is built from 13 residues. Germline V gene lookup returns CDR1 SGHRS and CDR2 YFSETQ. V lost 1 base to trimming and J lost 8 bases, with 12 bases between them. CDR3 sequence: CASSLTLTEGYTF. The CDR3 DNA reads TGCGCCAGCAGCTTGACCTTAACGGAGGGCTACACCTTC. Based on the CDR3 plus reference TRBV5-1 and TRBJ1-2, the full variable domain is KAGVTQTPRYLIKTRGQQVTLSCSPISGHRSVSWYQQTPGQGLQFLFEYFSETQRNKGNFPGRFSGRQFSNSRSEMNVSTLELGDSALYLCASSLTLTEGYTFGSGTRLTVV.

A few counts support this clone. The rearrangement joins TRBV2 to TRBJ2-7; D not certain. CDR3 length equals 11 residues. Trimming pared 5 bases from V and 0 bases from J, leaving 2 bases between. Germline V gives CDR1 SNHLY, CDR2 FYNNEI. The CDR3 is CASSLSYEQYF. Written as DNA, the CDR3 is TGTGCCAGCAGTCTCTCCTACGAGCAGTACTTC.

The chain combines TRBV15 with TRBJ2-3; weak D call: TRBD2 (6 bases). V was clipped by 1 base and J by 4 bases, with 12 bases between them. CDR1 is LNHNV, CDR2 YYDKDF, per germline (reference sequence). This CDR3 contains 15 residues. This chain's CDR3 is CATSRGGEVPDTQYF. CDR3 in DNA: TGTGCCACCAGCAGAGGGGGGGAGGTCCCAGATACGCAGTATTTT.

The rearrangement uses TRBV5-1 and TRBJ1-5, with D hard to call. Trimming shortened V by 4 bases and J by 6 bases, and 20 bases separated the two germline ends. In germline, CDR1 is SGHRS, CDR2 YFSETQ. This CDR3 has 16 residues. CDR3 bases: TGCGCCAGCAGCAGAGGGCGGTGGTTTGCAAGTCAGCCCCAGCATTTT. Encoded protein: CASSRGRWFASQPQHF.

The chain links TRBV6-5 to TRBJ1-6; D might be TRBD1 (5 bases). Germline CDR1 reads MNHEY; CDR2 reads SVGAGI. Deletions cut 7 bases from V and 8 bases from J, with 18 bases between. CDR3 size: 15 residues. The CDR3 DNA reads TGTGCCAGCATGAGGTTGACAGAAACTTATTCACCCCTCCACTTT. Its translation: CASMRLTETYSPLHF.

The gene calls are TRBV28 and TRBJ2-1; 12 nucleotides line up with TRBD2. The CDR3 spans 15 residues. V shed 5 bases, J shed 1 base, and the junction held 0 bases outside the gene matches. Germline-derived CDR1 and CDR2 are MDHEN and SYDVKM. In DNA form, the CDR3 reads TGTGCCAGCAGTCTAGCGGGAGGGTCCTACAATGAGCAGTTCTTC. Translated, it gives CASSLAGGSYNEQFF. Filled out from reference TRBV28 and TRBJ2-1, the complete variable domain reads DVKVTQSSRYLVKRTGEKVFLECVQDMDHENMFWYRQDPGLGLRLIYFSYDVKMKEKGDIPEGYSVSREKKERFSLILESASTNQTSMYLCASSLAGGSYNEQFFGPGTRLTVL.

This clone was seen a handful of times. The V and J genes are TRBV2 and TRBJ2-2, with TRBD1 as a possible D gene (6 bases). The CDR3 covers 15 residues. The V gene lost 5 bases and the J gene lost 0 bases, with 10 bases spanning the gap. CDR1 is SNHLY and CDR2 is FYNNEI in the germline V gene. The CDR3 DNA follows: TGTGCCAGCAGTCGACAGGCCGCGAACACCGGGGAGCTGTTTTTT. The encoded protein is CASSRQAANTGELFF.

This clone was observed once. This sequence joins TRBV20-1 and TRBJ2-5; no clear D. V was trimmed by 5 bases and J by 0 bases, leaving 4 bases between them. CDR3 length: 11 amino acids. Looked up from germline, CDR1 is DFQATT and CDR2 is SNEGSKA (reference sequence). The chain's CDR3 is CSASDQETQYF. CDR3 sequence (DNA): TGCAGTGCTTCCGACCAAGAGACCCAGTACTTC.

This clone was seen once. V is TRBV3-1 (or the pseudogene TRBV3-2) and J is TRBJ2-5; 11 bases map to TRBD1. V lost 0 bases and J lost 5; bases outside the gene matches: 5. Per the germline V gene, CDR1 is LGHDT and CDR2 is YNNKEL (reference sequence). This CDR3 is 16 amino acids long. The CDR3: CASSQDPDRGPETQYF. CDR3 sequence (DNA): TGTGCCAGCAGCCAAGATCCGGACAGGGGGCCGGAGACCCAGTACTTC.

The V and J genes are TRBV30 and TRBJ2-7; perhaps TRBD1 as D (5 bases). Trimming removed 4 bases from V and 4 bases from J, with 17 bases in between. The CDR3 is 14 amino acids. From germline, CDR1 is GTSNPN and CDR2 SVGIG (reference sequence). The CDR3 region is CAWNPQYRRYEQYF. The CDR3 bases are TGTGCCTGGAATCCCCAGTACAGGAGATACGAGCAGTACTTC.

This clone occurred a few times. The chain links TRBV7-9 to TRBJ1-1; TRBD1 matches 7 bases. The CDR3 contains 14 residues. The trim removed 10 bases at V and 0 bases at J, leaving 8 bases unmatched. Germline-derived CDR1 and CDR2 are SEHNR and FQNEAQ (reference sequence). CDR3 in DNA: TGTGCCACCCCCAGGGGGACCTTGAACACTGAAGCTTTCTTT. This translates into CATPRGTLNTEAFF. Full variable domain (missing parts from reference TRBV7-9 and TRBJ1-1): DTGVSQNPRHKITKRGQNVTFRCDPISEHNRLYWYRQTLGQGPEFLTYFQNEAQLEKSRLLSDRFSAERPKGSFSTLEIQRTEQGDSAMYLCATPRGTLNTEAFFGQGTRLTVV.

The chain has TRBV30 and TRBJ2-1, with 13 bases fitting TRBD2. The CDR3 covers 16 residues. Germline V gene data show CDR1 as GTSNPN and CDR2 as SVGIG (reference sequence). The V gene end was trimmed by 0 bases and the J gene end by 9 bases; junction bases not matched to a gene: 8. The CDR3: CAWSVPTSGRASEQFF. CDR3 DNA sequence: TGTGCCTGGAGTGTCCCAACTAGCGGGAGGGCCTCTGAGCAGTTCTTC.

The chain links TRBV7-2 to TRBJ1-1; D uncertain. The V end was cut by 2 bases, the J end by 7 bases, with 17 bases between. The CDR3 is made up of 15 amino acids. CDR1 is SGHTA and CDR2 is FQGNSA in the germline V gene. The CDR3 protein is CASSLYNKMSVEAFF. The CDR3 DNA is TGTGCCAGCAGCTTATATAACAAGATGTCCGTTGAAGCTTTCTTT.

The V call is TRBV5-8, the J call TRBJ2-5; D unresolved. Germline V CDR1 and CDR2: SGHTS, YDEGEE. Trimming pared 1 base from V and 0 bases from J, leaving 4 bases between. The CDR3 totals 13 residues. CDR3 nucleotides: TGTGCCAGCAGCTTGTTAGACCAAGAGACCCAGTACTTC. It translates to CASSLLDQETQYF.

The V and J genes are TRBV2 and TRBJ1-3; the D is unclear. V shed 6 bases and J shed 0 bases, with 12 bases lying between them. The CDR3 is made up of 15 amino acids. CDR1 is SNHLY, CDR2 FYNNEI, per germline. The CDR3 sequence is CASSLGSISGNTIYF. CDR3 sequence (DNA): TGTGCCAGCAGCTTAGGTAGCATCTCTGGAAACACCATATATTTT.

V and J are TRBV3-1 (or the pseudogene TRBV3-2) and TRBJ2-1; 11 nucleotides agree with TRBD2. After removal of 10 bases from V and 5 bases from J, the junction contained 7 bases not matched to a gene. The CDR3 has 14 residues. Germline V gives CDR1 LGHDT, CDR2 YNNKEL (reference sequence). The DNA for the CDR3 is TGTGCCACCCACGGGGGACTAGCGGACAATGAGCAGTTCTTC. Translation: CATHGGLADNEQFF.